This record looks at one TCR beta chain sequence and its context. Its target is not known. No DNA is given; TCRdb re-called the 5' RACE reads and lists each CDR3 protein once. The listing contains about 140,000 distinct CDR3 sequences. Researchers isolated total RNA from whole blood without sorting T cells. This entry is derived from a study of monozygotic twins with inflammatory bowel disease. Findings and caveats of the study: Patient repertoire variability may have increased through differing immunosuppressive treatments.

Per germline, CDR1 LNHNV and CDR2 YYDKDF (reference sequence). This CDR3 has 12 amino acids. The sequenced material came from blood. The J gene is TRBJ1-2, the V gene TRBV15. The sequence came from a human donor with ulcerative colitis or Crohn's disease, or a healthy co-twin of an affected twin (not recorded which). Here the CDR3 reads CATSRHKAGYTF.